These T cell receptor beta chains were read from a single sample in a study of T cell responses to AZD1222 COVID-19 vaccine. TCRdb keeps only in-frame clones here, not all; method: immunoSEQ multiplex PCR. The data contain about 160,000 clones, about 90% of them seen just once; the ten biggest clones take up over 1.5%. The specimen was peripheral blood, collected on day 0 of AZD1222 vaccination. All receptors come from an adult in good health. Both conserved end residues are trimmed from each CDR3.

V: TRBV7-2
J: TRBJ1-1
CDR3: ASSLVTGWAF

V: TRBV28
J: TRBJ1-4
CDR3: ASSLLSVARRDSTTNEKLF

V: TRBV9
J: TRBJ2-2
CDR3: ASSITGELF

V: TRBV3-1/TRBV3-2
J: TRBJ1-5
CDR3: ASSQDASGTNQPQH

V: TRBV24-1
J: TRBJ2-7
CDR3: ATSGPGTGSSYEQY

V: TRBV7-2
J: TRBJ1-2
CDR3: ASSPRDGLHGYT

V: TRBV28
J: TRBJ1-5
CDR3: ASSGDRSSNQPQH

V: TRBV7-8
J: TRBJ2-2
CDR3: ASSFRLPTSNTGELF

V: TRBV9
J: TRBJ1-3
CDR3: ASSVIPGDTIY

V: TRBV7-9
J: TRBJ1-3
CDR3: ASSPDFSGNTIY

V: TRBV9
J: TRBJ1-1
CDR3: ASRGGDLNTEAF

V: TRBV9
J: TRBJ2-7
CDR3: ASSSQGIYEQY

V: TRBV11-2
J: TRBJ2-1
CDR3: ASSFGVGANEQF

V: TRBV28
J: TRBJ1-2
CDR3: ASSAGWGYYGYT

V: TRBV3-1/TRBV3-2
J: TRBJ2-3
CDR3: ASSQDGEGPVRDTQY

V: TRBV5-4
J: TRBJ1-2
CDR3: ASSLGRGNYGYT

V: TRBV11-2
J: TRBJ2-7
CDR3: ASSFRDPYEQY

V: TRBV30
J: TRBJ1-2
CDR3: AWRPRGEDGYT

V: TRBV6-2/TRBV6-3
J: TRBJ1-1
CDR3: ASSYSLTSTEAF

V: TRBV28
J: TRBJ1-1
CDR3: ASSFGGRDTEAF

V: TRBV6-6
J: TRBJ2-7
CDR3: ASTNQREDDYEQY

V: TRBV15
J: TRBJ1-5
CDR3: ATREGGGGNQPQH

V: TRBV5-1
J: TRBJ2-7
CDR3: ASSMGQAYEQY

V: TRBV9
J: TRBJ2-4
CDR3: ASSVGGAKNIQY

V: TRBV6-5
J: TRBJ1-6
CDR3: ASHGTGYSPLH

V: TRBV12-3/TRBV12-4
J: TRBJ2-7
CDR3: ASSAGNRYEQY

V: TRBV29-1
J: TRBJ1-2
CDR3: SVTTDGYT